One and the same sample provided the 9 T cell receptor beta chains below, sequenced in a study of follicular helper T cells after annual influenza vaccination. Time point denoted: 2014-2015 season, pre-vaccination. Some clones are missing from TCRdb's copy, which holds only in-frame ones; the method was immunoSEQ multiplex PCR. This table holds 9,900 or so clones, 81% found once. Here the sequenced sample was CXCR5- memory CD4+ T cells sorted from blood, taken on the day of influenza vaccination. The source of these receptors is an adult who received the influenza vaccine.

The CDR3 reads CASSNLGAGGETQYF. The CDR3 nucleotides are TGTGCCAGTAGTAACCTGGGGGCAGGGGGAGAGACCCAGTACTTC. V usage is TRBV19 and J usage is TRBJ2-5, with 7 bases fitting TRBD1. Unmatched junction bases numbered 9, after V lost 4 bases and J lost 4 bases. This CDR3 region has 15 residues. The V gene's germline CDR1 is LNHDA and CDR2 SQIVND (reference sequence).

This rearrangement joins TRBV7-2 to TRBJ1-3, with unresolved D. This CDR3 region has 15 residues. Germline CDR1 and CDR2: SGHTA and FQGNSA. Between the trimmed V and J ends, which lost 5 bases and 8 bases, there was a span of 19 bases. Here the CDR3 reads CASSPVKGKGHTIYF. The CDR3 coding sequence is TGTGCCAGCAGCCCGGTGAAAGGCAAAGGACACACCATATATTTT. The full variable domain, in which reference TRBV7-2 and TRBJ1-3 provide the parts outside the CDR3, is GAGVSQSPSNKVTEKGKDVELRCDPISGHTALYWYRQSLGQGLEFLIYFQGNSAPDKSGLPSDRFSAERTGGSVSTLTIQRTQQEDSAVYLCASSPVKGKGHTIYFGEGSWLTVV.

This sequence joins TRBV5-6 and TRBJ1-4; TRBD1 is a possible D gene (5 bases). Trimming pared 6 bases from V and 5 bases from J, leaving 17 bases between. This CDR3 has 15 residues. The germline CDR1 and CDR2 sequences are SGHDT and YYEEEE. CDR3 coding DNA: TGTGCCAGCACCTTCTGGGGACGGGTAAATGAAAAACTGTTTTTT. Translating it yields CASTFWGRVNEKLFF.

There are a few counts of this clone. The genes are TRBV28 and TRBJ1-5; possibly TRBD1 for D (5 bases). The V and J ends lost 5 bases and 0 bases respectively, with 14 bases between them. Germline values: CDR1 MDHEN, CDR2 SYDVKM. The CDR3 sequence is 16 residues long. CDR3 in amino acids: CASSPTARNSNQPQHF. In DNA form, the CDR3 reads TGTGCCAGCAGTCCGACAGCCAGGAATAGCAATCAGCCCCAGCATTTT.

V is TRBV6-1 and J is TRBJ2-7; TRBD2 matches 13 bases. The trim removed 6 bases at V and 4 bases at J, leaving 6 bases unmatched. Germline CDR1 MNHNS, CDR2 SASEGT. This CDR3 is 15 amino acids long. CDR3 bases: TGTGCCAGCAGCTGGACTAGCGGGAGAGGTTACGAGCAGTACTTC. Translated, it gives CASSWTSGRGYEQYF.

The chain links TRBV28 to TRBJ2-5, with 14 bases that match TRBD2. J was trimmed by 5 bases and V by 6 bases; bases with no gene match: 11. The CDR3 length is 17 residues. Germline CDR1 reads MDHEN; CDR2 reads SYDVKM. The CDR3 region has the DNA TGTGCCAGCAGGGGGACCGGGACTAGCGGGGGCGGGGAGACCCAGTACTTC. Protein product: CASRGTGTSGGGETQYF. Together with reference TRBV28 and TRBJ2-5, the CDR3 gives the full variable domain: DVKVTQSSRYLVKRTGEKVFLECVQDMDHENMFWYRQDPGLGLRLIYFSYDVKMKEKGDIPEGYSVSREKKERFSLILESASTNQTSMYLCASRGTGTSGGGETQYFGPGTRLLVL.

The chain employs TRBV28 and TRBJ2-7, with D possibly being TRBD1 (6 bases). V was shortened by 3 bases and J by 3 bases, with 6 bases between the two germline ends. The CDR3 totals 12 residues. CDR1 is MDHEN and CDR2 is SYDVKM in the germline V gene. CDR3 DNA sequence: TGTGCCAGCAGTTTGGACAGCTACGAGCAGTACTTC. It is translated as CASSLDSYEQYF.

The gene calls are TRBV11-2 and TRBJ2-5; a possible D gene is TRBD2 (6 bases). V lost 5 bases and J lost 4, with 14 bases in between. CDR1 and CDR2 from the germline V gene are SGHAT and FQNNGV. The CDR3 extends over 14 amino acids. The CDR3 DNA reads as TGTGCCAGCAGCGTTGACGGAGGGAGAGAGACCCAGTACTTC. This gives the protein CASSVDGGRETQYF.

The chain employs TRBV5-6 and TRBJ1-1; TRBD1 matches 9 bases. V lost 3 bases and J lost 3; bases outside the gene matches: 6. Looked up from germline, CDR1 is SGHDT and CDR2 is YYEEEE. CDR3 size: 15 residues. CDR3 residues: CASSSPGQGHTEAFF. In DNA form, the CDR3 reads TGTGCCAGCAGCTCCCCGGGACAGGGACACACTGAAGCTTTCTTT.